This T cell receptor (beta chain) derives from a study of blood T cell repertoires in COVID-19. The overall study: Some COVID-19 samples were acute and others convalescent; all came from the United States, Italy and Spain. T cells, B-cell-depleted T cells, or PBMCs supplied cDNA or gDNA.

The CDR3 totals 13 residues. Study processing details: Estimates of nucleated cell counts were drawn from the amplification of reference gene primers. TCRdb's copy holds only in-frame clones and misses some; the assay was immunoSEQ multiplex PCR. That table supplies the V and J calls and clone size; D and trimming were determined from the DNA. The repertoire holds about 140,000 clones, with over 75% as singletons. This clone has just one count. One junction end disagrees with the germline gene, perhaps due to a read error. This sequence was found in a man aged 70 or older with acute or convalescent COVID-19. Source material: peripheral blood. The chain is built from TRBV12-3 or TRBV12-4 and TRBJ1-1; 7 bases map to TRBD1. The CDR3 coding sequence is TGTGCCAGCAGTCTAGCAGGGGGCACTGAAGCTTTCTTT. Protein sequence: CASSLAGGTEAFF.